The clone carrying this TCR beta chain was counted many times. No antigen is known for it. This specimen belongs to a study of T cells in Graves' hyperthyroidism and ophthalmopathy. Overall study findings and caveats: Ophthalmopathy cases were set apart from stable hyperthyroidism by a 13 V-J model. A median 6.5 months before onset, the model predicted ophthalmopathy. Blood also held most thyroid clonotypes expanded beyond 0.001.

Amplification yielded TCR beta CDR3 regions, with RNA transcripts as the source. The HTBI set primed first-round TCR CDR3 RT-PCR. TCRdb itself ran the multiplex PCR reads through MiXCR, one entry per CDR3 protein. Among fewer than 850,000 distinct CDR3 sequences listed, roughly a sixth were seen once. Germline V gene data show CDR1 as SNHLY and CDR2 as FYNNEI. The CDR3 loop spans 14 amino acids. The V end lost 10 bases, the J end lost 2 bases, and 15 bases lay between the germline ends. Sequencing used blood. The J gene is TRBJ2-1, the V gene TRBV2; D might be TRBD2 (5 bases). This TCR derives from a man over 45 with Graves' hyperthyroidism. Written as DNA, the CDR3 is TGTGCCACCCGAGAGGGAGTGGCCTACAATGAGCAGTTCTTC. Translated: CATREGVAYNEQFF. Based on the CDR3 plus reference TRBV2 and TRBJ2-1, the full variable domain is EPEVTQTPSHQVTQMGQEVILRCVPISNHLYFYWYRQILGQKVEFLVSFYNNEISEKSEIFDDQFSVERPDGSNFTLKIRSTKLEDSAMYFCATREGVAYNEQFFGPGTRLTVL.